This TCR beta chain was captured by sequencing in a study of technical replicates of blood from a handful of donors. The V segment lost 3 bases and the J segment 8 bases; nucleotides outside the gene matches: 5. The CDR3 sequence is 14 residues long. Germline V lookup: CDR1 SGHTA, CDR2 FQGTGA. Sequenced by immunoSEQ multiplex PCR; TCRdb stores in-frame clones only, minus some. The sample holds 87,000 or so clones; roughly 94% are singletons and the top ten take around 0.3%. The V and J genes are TRBV7-3 and TRBJ2-2, with 8 bases identical to TRBD1. This TCR derives from a human donor in good health. Sequenced material: T cells isolated from PBMCs. CDR3: CASSFDRGTGELFF. In DNA, the CDR3 is TGTGCCAGCAGCTTTGACAGGGGAACAGGGGAGCTGTTTTTT.